The rows below give T cell receptor beta chains drawn from one sample of a study of T cell responses to AZD1222 COVID-19 vaccine. Assay used: immunoSEQ multiplex PCR; TCRdb lists only in-frame clones, some missing. The data show 95,000 to 110,000 clones, with 88% seen just once and 20% held by the top ten. Material: peripheral blood, obtained on day 0 of AZD1222 vaccination. The receptors shown here come from an adult in good health. The CDR3 runs from the conserved cysteine through the conserved F or W. A D gene is named only where the DNA matches it firmly. Some rows mark clone size as missing; the rest say once, few, many or name a class of expanded clone.

CDR3 DNA: TGTGCCAGTAGTATAGGTGTCACCACAACTAATGAAAAACTGTTTTTT
CDR3 protein: CASSIGVTTTNEKLFF
CDR3 length: 16
V gene: TRBV19
J gene: TRBJ1-4
D gene: -
clone size: -

CDR3 DNA: TGTGCCAGCAGTGAAGCCGGGGATGAGCAGTTCTTC
CDR3 protein: CASSEAGDEQFF
CDR3 length: 12
V gene: TRBV2
J gene: TRBJ2-1
D gene: -
clone size: -

CDR3 DNA: TGTGCCAGTAGTATAGGTGCGAATGAAAACACCATATATTTT
CDR3 protein: CASSIGANENTIYF
CDR3 length: 14
V gene: TRBV19
J gene: TRBJ1-3
D gene: -
clone size: -

CDR3 DNA: TGTGCCAGCAGCTTCCCAGACAGGCGCACGAACACCGGGGAGCTGTTTTTT
CDR3 protein: CASSFPDRRTNTGELFF
CDR3 length: 17
V gene: TRBV4-2
J gene: TRBJ2-2
D gene: -
clone size: -

CDR3 DNA: TGTGCCAGCAGCCAGACGGAAAACATTCAGTACTTC
CDR3 protein: CASSQTENIQYF
CDR3 length: 12
V gene: TRBV13
J gene: TRBJ2-4
D gene: -
clone size: -

CDR3 DNA: TGCAGTGCTAGAGATGGGGGGCCCCAGCATTTT
CDR3 protein: CSARDGGPQHF
CDR3 length: 11
V gene: TRBV20-1
J gene: TRBJ1-5
D gene: -
clone size: once

CDR3 DNA: TGTGCCAGCAGTTTAAACAGGAATTCACCCCTCCACTTT
CDR3 protein: CASSLNRNSPLHF
CDR3 length: 13
V gene: TRBV12-3/TRBV12-4
J gene: TRBJ1-6
D gene: -
clone size: -

CDR3 DNA: TGTGCCAGCAGGGGGGGTCCGGCCGAGACCCAGTACTTC
CDR3 protein: CASRGGPAETQYF
CDR3 length: 13
V gene: TRBV7-2
J gene: TRBJ2-5
D gene: -
clone size: -

CDR3 DNA: TGTGCCAGCAGCTTGACAGAGGGCACTGAAGCTTTCTTT
CDR3 protein: CASSLTEGTEAFF
CDR3 length: 13
V gene: TRBV7-9
J gene: TRBJ1-1
D gene: -
clone size: -

CDR3 DNA: TGTGCCAGCAGTTTTTCCGGGACAACCCCGGGGGAGCAGTACTTC
CDR3 protein: CASSFSGTTPGEQYF
CDR3 length: 15
V gene: TRBV27
J gene: TRBJ2-7
D gene: -
clone size: -

CDR3 DNA: TGTGCCTGGAGTGTGGGAGATACGCAGTATTTT
CDR3 protein: CAWSVGDTQYF
CDR3 length: 11
V gene: TRBV30
J gene: TRBJ2-3
D gene: -
clone size: -

CDR3 DNA: TGTGCCAGCTCACCAAGAGGAGATTCGGAGGGCTACACCTTC
CDR3 protein: CASSPRGDSEGYTF
CDR3 length: 14
V gene: TRBV18
J gene: TRBJ1-2
D gene: -
clone size: -

CDR3 DNA: TGTGCCAGCAGCCACGGTCGGGAGCAGTACTTC
CDR3 protein: CASSHGREQYF
CDR3 length: 11
V gene: TRBV14
J gene: TRBJ2-7
D gene: -
clone size: -

CDR3 DNA: TGCGCCAGCAGCCCCGATCTTGGGTATGAGCAGTTCTTC
CDR3 protein: CASSPDLGYEQFF
CDR3 length: 13
V gene: TRBV4-1
J gene: TRBJ2-1
D gene: -
clone size: -

CDR3 DNA: TGTGCCAGCAGCTCCTGGGCCAGCGGAGACTCCTACGAGCAGTACTTC
CDR3 protein: CASSSWASGDSYEQYF
CDR3 length: 16
V gene: TRBV7-9
J gene: TRBJ2-7
D gene: -
clone size: once

CDR3 DNA: TGTGCCAGCAGCTTGATGTGGGGCGGGGAACTCTCTGGAAACACCATATATTTT
CDR3 protein: CASSLMWGGELSGNTIYF
CDR3 length: 18
V gene: TRBV5-6
J gene: TRBJ1-3
D gene: -
clone size: -

CDR3 DNA: TGTGCCAGCAGTCCCGGGGGCATTGAAAAACTGTTTTTT
CDR3 protein: CASSPGGIEKLFF
CDR3 length: 13
V gene: TRBV12-3/TRBV12-4
J gene: TRBJ1-4
D gene: -
clone size: large

CDR3 DNA: TGTGCCAGCAGCCAAGCTCGCCAGCCCCAGCATTTT
CDR3 protein: CASSQARQPQHF
CDR3 length: 12
V gene: TRBV3-1/TRBV3-2
J gene: TRBJ1-5
D gene: -
clone size: -